The next 26 T cell receptor beta chains were all read from a single sample in a study of blood T cell repertoires in COVID-19. Some clones are missing from TCRdb's copy, which holds only in-frame ones; the method was immunoSEQ multiplex PCR. The sample consists of 250,000 to 300,000 clones, about 86% of them appearing once. The specimen was peripheral blood. These receptors were taken from a woman aged 25-40 years with COVID-19, enrolled during active disease.

In nucleotides, the CDR3 is TGTGCCAGCAGCGCCTCGGTGAGCAATCAGCCCCAGCATTTT. It yields the protein CASSASVSNQPQHF. The chain couples TRBV5-6 to TRBJ1-5; D unresolved. V was pared by 4 bases and J by 1 base, with 9 bases between. The CDR3 extends over 14 amino acids. Germline-derived CDR1 and CDR2 are SGHDT and YYEEEE.

The chain carries TRBV24-1 and TRBJ1-2; TRBD1 aligns across 8 bases. This CDR3 comprises 16 residues. Germline trimming cut 7 bases from V and 2 bases from J; bases unmatched to any gene: 11. Germline values: CDR1 KGHDR, CDR2 SFDVKD. The CDR3 DNA reads as TGTGCCACCAGCGGAATTGCCGGACAGGGAAACTATGGCTACACCTTC. This codes for CATSGIAGQGNYGYTF.

CDR3 region: CASSYLTNRDGYTF. DNA of the CDR3: TGTGCCAGCAGTTATTTGACAAACAGGGATGGCTACACCTTC. V is TRBV6-5 and J is TRBJ1-2, with a tentative D call TRBD1 (6 bases). This CDR3 has 14 residues. Trimming took off 3 bases at V and 6 bases at J, with 14 bases between the two ends. Germline V gives CDR1 MNHEY, CDR2 SVGAGI.

The chain joins TRBV7-8 to TRBJ1-4, with 8 bases lining up with TRBD1. Trimming cost V 5 bases and J 11 bases; bases outside gene matches: 16. Germline V gene sequence: CDR1 SGHVS, CDR2 FQNEAQ. The CDR3 runs to 16 residues. Here the CDR3 DNA reads TGTGCCAGCAGCCGCGGGGGGACAGGAAGGGGATGGAAACTGTTTTTT. Residues: CASSRGGTGRGWKLFF.

V is TRBV6-5 and J is TRBJ2-7; no definite D call. Germline-derived CDR1 and CDR2 are MNHEY and SVGAGI. The CDR3 totals 13 residues. Trimming removed 10 bases from V and 1 base from J, with 14 bases in between. CDR3 nucleotides: TGTGCCATAGTGGTAGACGGGTCCTACGAGCAGTACTTC. It specifies CAIVVDGSYEQYF.

The chain has TRBV5-1 and TRBJ2-5; 10 bases are a match to TRBD1. Per the germline V gene, CDR1 is SGHRS and CDR2 is YFSETQ. V lost 4 bases and J lost 0; bases outside the gene matches: 12. The CDR3 consists of 18 residues. The DNA of the CDR3 is TGCGCCAGCAGCCAAATCCCGGGACAGGGGTTGTACCAAGAGACCCAGTACTTC. Its protein is CASSQIPGQGLYQETQYF.

This chain uses TRBV9 with TRBJ1-1; TRBD1 matches at 7 bases. CDR3 length: 15 residues. V was pared by 0 bases and J by 4 bases, with 6 bases of the junction left unmatched. CDR1 is SGDLS, CDR2 YYNGEE, per germline. The CDR3 coding sequence is TGTGCCAGCAGCGTAGTAGGGGGCGCCGGCACTGAAGCTTTCTTT. It yields the protein CASSVVGGAGTEAFF.

In this sample, this clone turned up a few times. The chain employs TRBV25-1 and TRBJ2-7; weak D call: TRBD1 (5 bases). The CDR3 length is 15 residues. CDR1 and CDR2 from the germline V gene are MGHDK and SYGVNS. Deletions cut 1 base from V and 4 bases from J, with 14 bases between. This CDR3 is CASSEFRGRVYEQYF. The CDR3 nucleotides are TGTGCCAGCAGTGAATTTAGAGGCAGGGTTTACGAGCAGTACTTC.

The gene calls are TRBV9 and TRBJ1-1, with D possibly being TRBD1 (6 bases). Germline V gives CDR1 SGDLS, CDR2 YYNGEE. V lost 0 bases, J lost 1 base, and 7 bases lay in between. The length of the CDR3 is 14 residues. As DNA, the CDR3 is TGTGCCAGCAGCGTAGCGGGACAGAACACTGAAGCTTTCTTT. Translated, it gives CASSVAGQNTEAFF. Filled out from reference TRBV9 and TRBJ1-1, the complete variable domain reads DSGVTQTPKHLITATGQRVTLRCSPRSGDLSVYWYQQSLDQGLQFLIQYYNGEERAKGNILERFSAQQFPDLHSELNLSSLELGDSALYFCASSVAGQNTEAFFGQGTRLTVV.

The V call is TRBV7-9, the J call TRBJ1-3; 10 bases map to TRBD1. The CDR3 consists of 16 residues. Germline CDR1 is SEHNR and CDR2 is FQNEAQ (reference sequence). V trimming: 3 bases; J trimming: 3 bases; junction bases outside the gene matches: 5. CDR3 DNA: TGTGCCAGCAGCTTTTCAGGGACAGGGGTTGGAAACACCATATATTTT. It encodes CASSFSGTGVGNTIYF.

The J gene is TRBJ1-3, the V gene TRBV25-1; 7 positions match TRBD1. Germline V lookup: CDR1 MGHDK, CDR2 SYGVNS. Trimming at V came to 5 bases and at J to 3 bases, leaving 10 bases not matched to a gene. The CDR3 runs 16 residues. The CDR3 region is CASSTLPRDSGNTIYF. As DNA, the CDR3 is TGTGCCAGCAGTACCTTACCCCGGGACAGTGGAAACACCATATATTTT.

The genes are TRBV28 and TRBJ1-4; D gene uncertain. The germline gives CDR1 MDHEN, CDR2 SYDVKM. The CDR3 loop spans 18 amino acids. The germline V and J ends were trimmed by 6 bases and 7 bases, with 27 bases remaining between them. CDR3 sequence (DNA): TGTGCCAGCAGCAAACTTACCTTCGAAAGCGGACTAGGTGAAAAACTGTTTTTT. It specifies CASSKLTFESGLGEKLFF.

V gene TRBV5-1 combines with J gene TRBJ2-6; no definite D call. V gave up 3 bases and J gave up 0 bases, with 10 bases separating them. The germline gives CDR1 SGHRS, CDR2 YFSETQ. The CDR3 sequence is 16 residues long. The CDR3 bases are TGCGCCAGCAGCTGGGCAGGAAGCTCTGGGGCCAACGTCCTGACTTTC. Amino acids: CASSWAGSSGANVLTF.

The chain uses TRBV2 and TRBJ2-3; possible D gene TRBD1, 6 bases. The V and J ends lost 5 bases and 4 bases respectively, with 13 bases between them. The CDR3 extends over 14 amino acids. CDR1 and CDR2 (germline): SNHLY, FYNNEI. The DNA for the CDR3 is TGTGCCAGCAGTCGAACAGGGTCCTCAGATACGCAGTATTTT. It is translated as CASSRTGSSDTQYF.

The chain combines TRBV2 with TRBJ1-2; D is unresolved. The CDR3 has 13 residues. Trimming removed 4 bases from V and 3 bases from J, with 9 bases in between. Germline V gives CDR1 SNHLY, CDR2 FYNNEI. CDR3 coding DNA: TGTGCCAGCAGTGGGGAGCGGGACTATGGCTACACCTTC. Its translation: CASSGERDYGYTF.

As DNA, the CDR3 is TGTGCCAGCAGTTCCCCTGGACTAGCCGATGAGCAGTTCTTC. As protein: CASSSPGLADEQFF. The chain has TRBV28 and TRBJ2-1, with 8 nucleotides matching TRBD2. The CDR3 runs to 14 residues. Germline CDR1 MDHEN, CDR2 SYDVKM. V was pared by 4 bases and J by 8 bases, with 7 bases of the junction left unmatched. The complete variable domain, with remaining parts taken from reference TRBV28 and TRBJ2-1, reads DVKVTQSSRYLVKRTGEKVFLECVQDMDHENMFWYRQDPGLGLRLIYFSYDVKMKEKGDIPEGYSVSREKKERFSLILESASTNQTSMYLCASSSPGLADEQFFGPGTRLTVL.

This clone was seen a single time. V and J are TRBV19 and TRBJ1-2; the D gene is possibly TRBD1 (6 bases). The CDR3 loop spans 15 amino acids. CDR1 is LNHDA and CDR2 is SQIVND in the germline V gene (reference sequence). V was cut by 5 bases and J by 7 bases, with 20 bases left in between. The CDR3, as DNA: TGTGCCAGTAGTCCCGTCGGACAGTCCCGGGGTGGCTACACCTTC. As protein: CASSPVGQSRGGYTF.

This clone was seen a few times. J is TRBJ1-2 and V is TRBV7-8; 10 bases match TRBD1. Germline V gene sequence: CDR1 SGHVS, CDR2 FQNEAQ. The CDR3 is 15 residues long. V lost 5 bases to trimming and J lost 5 bases; unmatched junction nucleotides: 8. The CDR3 sequence: CASSRTGQGKYGYTF. In DNA, the CDR3 is TGTGCCAGCAGCCGCACGGGACAGGGGAAATATGGCTACACCTTC.

The chain has TRBV7-2 and TRBJ1-2; perhaps TRBD1 as D (5 bases). V lost 7 bases to trimming and J lost 7 bases, with 16 bases between them. The CDR3 consists of 13 residues. The germline CDR1 and CDR2 sequences are SGHTA and FQGNSA. The CDR3 sequence: CASNKGDMSGYTF. CDR3 bases: TGTGCCAGCAACAAAGGGGATATGAGTGGCTACACCTTC.

This chain connects TRBV5-8 to TRBJ1-3, with 9 nucleotides matching TRBD1. CDR3 length: 15 residues. Germline-derived CDR1 and CDR2 are SGHTS and YDEGEE. Trimming at V came to 3 bases and at J to 2 bases, leaving 3 bases not matched to a gene. CDR3 protein: CASSSGQGAGNTIYF. CDR3 nucleotides: TGTGCCAGCAGCTCGGGACAGGGTGCTGGAAACACCATATATTTT.

This clone appeared a single time. The rearrangement uses TRBV7-9 and TRBJ1-2; TRBD1 matches 7 bases. This CDR3 is 13 amino acids long. Germline V gives CDR1 SEHNR, CDR2 FQNEAQ (reference sequence). V lost 6 bases to trimming and J lost 7 bases; unmatched junction nucleotides: 8. The CDR3 DNA is TGTGCCAGCAGTTTCACAGGGGCGGTTGGCTACACCTTC. This codes for CASSFTGAVGYTF.

This clone came up once. This sequence joins TRBV5-8 and TRBJ2-7; D possibly corresponds to TRBD2 (7 bases). V was clipped by 0 bases and J by 3 bases, with 13 bases between them. The CDR3 runs 15 residues. Looked up from germline, CDR1 is SGHTS and CDR2 is YDEGEE. In DNA form, the CDR3 reads TGTGCCAGCAGCTTGGCTGGGGAGGGGGGCTACGAGCAGTACTTC. As protein: CASSLAGEGGYEQYF.

There are many counts of this clone. The chain is built from TRBV3-1 (or the pseudogene TRBV3-2) and TRBJ1-6; weak D call: TRBD1 (5 bases). Looked up from germline, CDR1 is LGHDT and CDR2 is YNNKEL (reference sequence). CDR3 length: 15 amino acids. Trimming took 2 bases from V and 7 from J, leaving 12 bases between them. In DNA form, the CDR3 reads TGTGCCAGCAGCCAACGACAGAATGGCAATTCACCCCTCCACTTT. Its translation is CASSQRQNGNSPLHF.

The genes are TRBV10-1 and TRBJ1-2; D uncertain. This CDR3 contains 11 residues. V gave up 0 bases and J gave up 8 bases, with 4 bases separating them. The germline V gene has CDR1 WNHNN and CDR2 SYGVQD (reference sequence). DNA of the CDR3: TGCGCCAGCAGTGAGTCTCGGGGCTACACCTTC. Translated, it gives CASSESRGYTF.

V gene TRBV6-6 combines with J gene TRBJ1-5, with 11 bases lining up with TRBD1. Per germline, CDR1 MNHNY and CDR2 SVGAGI (reference sequence). The length of the CDR3 is 16 residues. Unmatched junction bases numbered 2, after V lost 0 bases and J lost 4 bases. CDR3 loop: CASSYSGTGGNQPQHF. CDR3 sequence (DNA): TGTGCCAGCAGTTACTCCGGGACAGGGGGAAATCAGCCCCAGCATTTT.

This chain joins TRBV21-1 and TRBJ2-5; the table gives TRBD1 as D, unverified against the DNA. TRBV21-1 is classified as a pseudogene. This CDR3 has 14 amino acids. Here the CDR3 DNA reads TGTGCCAGCAGCATGGGCAGGGTGTGGGAGACCCAGTACTTC. Amino acids: CASSMGRVWETQYF.